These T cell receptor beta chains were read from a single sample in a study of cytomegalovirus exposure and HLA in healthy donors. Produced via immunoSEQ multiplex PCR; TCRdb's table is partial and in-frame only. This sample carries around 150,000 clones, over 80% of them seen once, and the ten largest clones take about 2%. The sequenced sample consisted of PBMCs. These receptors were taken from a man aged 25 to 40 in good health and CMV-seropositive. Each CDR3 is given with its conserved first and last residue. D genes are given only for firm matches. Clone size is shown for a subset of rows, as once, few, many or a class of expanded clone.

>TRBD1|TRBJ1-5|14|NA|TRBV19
TGTGCCAGTAGTACCTCGGACAGGGAACGGCCCCAGCATTTT
CASSTSDRERPQHF
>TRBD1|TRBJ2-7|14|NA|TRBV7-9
TGTGCCAGCAGCCACAGGGGAACCTCCTACGAGCAGTACTTC
CASSHRGTSYEQYF
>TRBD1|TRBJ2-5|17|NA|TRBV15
TGTGCCACCAGCAGAGTTTTTACCGGGACAGGGCGAGAGACCCAGTACTTC
CATSRVFTGTGRETQYF
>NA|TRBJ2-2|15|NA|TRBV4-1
TGCGCCAGCAGCCAAGACCAGGGCAGCACCGGGGAGCTGTTTTTT
CASSQDQGSTGELFF
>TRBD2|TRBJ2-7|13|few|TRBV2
TGTGCCACTGCTGGCGGGGGTCCCTACGAGCAGTACTTC
CATAGGGPYEQYF
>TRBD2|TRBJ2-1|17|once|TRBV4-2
TGTGCCAGCAGCCAAGGACTAGCGGGGGGGGAGTACAATGAGCAGTTCTTC
CASSQGLAGGEYNEQFF
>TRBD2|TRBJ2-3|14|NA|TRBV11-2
TGTGCCAGCAGCGCGCGGGGGATCACAGATACGCAGTATTTT
CASSARGITDTQYF
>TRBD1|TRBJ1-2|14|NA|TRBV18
TGTGCCAGCTCACCGGGACAGGGGGCTCCTGGCTACACCTTC
CASSPGQGAPGYTF
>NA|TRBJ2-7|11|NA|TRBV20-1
TGCAGTGCCCAGGCGGGGTACGAGCAGTACTTC
CSAQAGYEQYF
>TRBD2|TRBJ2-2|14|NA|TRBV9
TGTGCCAGCAGCGTTAGCGGGGCCACCGGGGAGCTGTTTTTT
CASSVSGATGELFF
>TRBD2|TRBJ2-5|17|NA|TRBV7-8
TGTGCCAGCAGCTTATCAGAGCGGGGGGGCCTCGAAGAGACCCAGTACTTC
CASSLSERGGLEETQYF
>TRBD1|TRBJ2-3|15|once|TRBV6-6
TGTGCCAGCAGTTCCGGGACAGGGACGGCAGATACGCAGTATTTT
CASSSGTGTADTQYF
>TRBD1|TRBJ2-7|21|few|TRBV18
TGTGCCAGCTCACCGCCAATCTCGTCCGAGGCCTCGACAGGGGGCCTCTACGAGCAGTACTTC
CASSPPISSEASTGGLYEQYF
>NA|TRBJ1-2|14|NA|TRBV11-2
TGTGCCAGCAGCCGGACAGACGGATACTATGGCTACACCTTC
CASSRTDGYYGYTF
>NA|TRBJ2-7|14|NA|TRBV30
TGTGCCTGGAGTAAGCCAGGAGGTTACTACGAGCAGTACTTC
CAWSKPGGYYEQYF
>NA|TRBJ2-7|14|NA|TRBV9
TGTGCCAGCAGCCCCGGAGGTCCTCCCTACGAGCAGTACTTC
CASSPGGPPYEQYF
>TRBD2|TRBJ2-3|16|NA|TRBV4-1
TGCGCCAGCAGCCTTAAAGCGGGGGGAGGTACAGATACGCAGTATTTT
CASSLKAGGGTDTQYF
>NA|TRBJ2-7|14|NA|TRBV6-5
TGTGCCAGCAGTTACAGGCTAGCCCCCTACGAGCAGTACTTC
CASSYRLAPYEQYF
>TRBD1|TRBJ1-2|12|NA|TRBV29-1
TGCAGCGTTGAGAGGACAGGAGCTGACTACACCTTC
CSVERTGADYTF
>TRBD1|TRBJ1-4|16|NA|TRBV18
TGTGCCAGCTCACCGGTGGACAGGCCGACTAATGAAAAACTGTTTTTT
CASSPVDRPTNEKLFF
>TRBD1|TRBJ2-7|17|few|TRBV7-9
TGTGCCAGCAGCTTAGCGAAATTCCCGGGACAGCCCTACGAGCAGTACTTC
CASSLAKFPGQPYEQYF
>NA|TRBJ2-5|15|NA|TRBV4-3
TGCGCCAGCACCCGGGTCCGAGGTACCCAAGAGACCCAGTACTTC
CASTRVRGTQETQYF
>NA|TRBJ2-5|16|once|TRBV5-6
TGTGCCAGCAGCTTGGATACGGGGGGCTACCAAGAGACCCAGTACTTC
CASSLDTGGYQETQYF
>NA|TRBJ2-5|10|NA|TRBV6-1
TGTGCCAGCAGCGAAGAGACCCAGTACTTC
CASSEETQYF
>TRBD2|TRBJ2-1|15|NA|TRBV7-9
TGTGCCAGCAGCTTATCAGCGGGGGCCTACAATGAGCAGTTCTTC
CASSLSAGAYNEQFF
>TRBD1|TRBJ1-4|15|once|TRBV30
TGTGCCTGGAGGGACGACAGGGGGCATGCTGAAAAACTGTTTTTT
CAWRDDRGHAEKLFF
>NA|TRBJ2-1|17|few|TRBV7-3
TGTGCCAGCAGCCCAGAGGGGCGGGGGCGCTCCTACAATGAGCAGTTCTTC
CASSPEGRGRSYNEQFF
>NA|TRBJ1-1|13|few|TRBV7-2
TGTGCCAGCAGCTTGACAGATCGCACTGAAGCTTTCTTT
CASSLTDRTEAFF